This T cell receptor beta chain was recovered during a study of type 1 regulatory T cells. Using its own MiXCR run on the reads, TCRdb lists one record per CDR3 protein. Among approximately 100,000 distinct CDR3 sequences, 25% to 40% were seen once, and the ten largest hold about 2.4%. The CDR3 runs 14 residues. Germline V CDR1 and CDR2: LGHNT, FRNRAP. The V gene lost 3 bases and the J gene lost 5 bases, with 12 bases spanning the gap. The sequencing sample was made of CD4+ T cells, either the whole sample or a sorted fraction (not recorded which). The sequence was collected from a human donor in good health. The chain combines TRBV12-5 with TRBJ2-3; TRBD2 might be the D (5 bases). This CDR3 reads CASGFGRAGDTQYF. In nucleotides, the CDR3 is TGTGCTAGTGGTTTCGGACGGGCGGGAGATACGCAGTATTTT.